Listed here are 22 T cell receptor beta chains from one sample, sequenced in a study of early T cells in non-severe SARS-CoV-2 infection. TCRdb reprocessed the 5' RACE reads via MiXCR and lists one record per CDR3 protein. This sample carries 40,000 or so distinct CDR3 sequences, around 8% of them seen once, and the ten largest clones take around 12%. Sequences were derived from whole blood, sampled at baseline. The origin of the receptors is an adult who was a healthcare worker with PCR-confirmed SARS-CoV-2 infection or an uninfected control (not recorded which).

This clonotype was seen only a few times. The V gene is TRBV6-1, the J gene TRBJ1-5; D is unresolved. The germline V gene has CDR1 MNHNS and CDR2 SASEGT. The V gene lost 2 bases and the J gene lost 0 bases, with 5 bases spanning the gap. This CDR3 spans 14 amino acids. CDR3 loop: CASSELGSNQPQHF. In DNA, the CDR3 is TGTGCCAGCAGTGAACTCGGTAGCAATCAGCCCCAGCATTTT.

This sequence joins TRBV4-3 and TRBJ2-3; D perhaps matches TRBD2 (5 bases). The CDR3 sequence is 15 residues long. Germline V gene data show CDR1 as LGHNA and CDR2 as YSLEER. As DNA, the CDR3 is TGCGCTTGCAGCCAAGGTCCCCTAGCTTACGATACGCAGTATTTT. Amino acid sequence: CACSQGPLAYDTQYF.

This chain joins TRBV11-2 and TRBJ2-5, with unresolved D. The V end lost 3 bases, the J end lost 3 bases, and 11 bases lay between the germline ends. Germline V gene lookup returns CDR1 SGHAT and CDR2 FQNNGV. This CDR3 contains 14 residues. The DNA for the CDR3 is TGTGCCAGCAGCTTGGGTCCAAGCAAAGAGACCCAGTACTTC. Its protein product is CASSLGPSKETQYF. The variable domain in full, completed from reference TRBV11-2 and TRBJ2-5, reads EAGVAQSPRYKIIEKRQSVAFWCNPISGHATLYWYQQILGQGPKLLIQFQNNGVVDDSQLPKDRFSAERLKGVDSTLKIQPAKLEDSAVYLCASSLGPSKETQYFGPGTRLLVL.

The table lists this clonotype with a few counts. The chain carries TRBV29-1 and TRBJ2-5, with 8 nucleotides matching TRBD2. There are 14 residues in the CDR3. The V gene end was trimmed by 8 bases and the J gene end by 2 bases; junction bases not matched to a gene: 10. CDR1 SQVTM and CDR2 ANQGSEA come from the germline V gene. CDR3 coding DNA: TGCAGCTGCCGGCGGGGGGCGAGGCAAGAGACCCAGTACTTC. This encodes CSCRRGARQETQYF. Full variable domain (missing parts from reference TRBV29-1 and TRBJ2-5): SAVISQKPSRDICQRGTSLTIQCQVDSQVTMMFWYRQQPGQSLTLIATANQGSEATYESGFVIDKFPISRPNLTFSTLTVSNMSPEDSSIYLCSCRRGARQETQYFGPGTRLLVL.

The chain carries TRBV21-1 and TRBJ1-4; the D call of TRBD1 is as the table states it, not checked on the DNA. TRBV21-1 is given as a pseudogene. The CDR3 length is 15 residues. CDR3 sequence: CASSKRQEFNEKLFF. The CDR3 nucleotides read TGTGCCAGCAGCAAGAGACAGGAGTTTAATGAAAAACTGTTTTTT.

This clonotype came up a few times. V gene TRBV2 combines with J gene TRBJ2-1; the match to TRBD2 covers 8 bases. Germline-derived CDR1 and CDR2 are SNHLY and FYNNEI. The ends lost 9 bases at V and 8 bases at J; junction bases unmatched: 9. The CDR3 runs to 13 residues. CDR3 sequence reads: CASLERGKDEQFF. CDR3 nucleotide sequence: TGTGCCAGTCTCGAGCGGGGGAAAGATGAGCAGTTCTTC.

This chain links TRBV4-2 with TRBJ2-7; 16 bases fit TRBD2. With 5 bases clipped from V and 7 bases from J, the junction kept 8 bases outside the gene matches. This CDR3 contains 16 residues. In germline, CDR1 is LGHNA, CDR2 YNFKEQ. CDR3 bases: TGTGCCAGCAGCTCGGGACTAGCGGGGGGGCTCCAAGAGCAGTACTTC. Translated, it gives CASSSGLAGGLQEQYF.

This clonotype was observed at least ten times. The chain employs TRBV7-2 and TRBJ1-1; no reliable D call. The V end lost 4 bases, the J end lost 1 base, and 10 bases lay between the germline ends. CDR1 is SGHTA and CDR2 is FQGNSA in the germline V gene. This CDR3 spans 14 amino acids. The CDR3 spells CASSSWTGNTEAFF. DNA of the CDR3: TGTGCCAGCAGCTCCTGGACGGGGAACACTGAAGCTTTCTTT.

The CDR3, as DNA: TGTGCCAGCAGCGTAGCCAGGGGACAAAGCACAGATACGCAGTATTTT. Translated, it gives CASSVARGQSTDTQYF. V usage is TRBV9 and J usage is TRBJ2-3, with TRBD1 as a possible D gene (6 bases). The CDR3 runs 16 residues. Germline CDR1 reads SGDLS; CDR2 reads YYNGEE. The V end lost 0 bases, the J end lost 0 bases, and 11 bases lay between the germline ends.

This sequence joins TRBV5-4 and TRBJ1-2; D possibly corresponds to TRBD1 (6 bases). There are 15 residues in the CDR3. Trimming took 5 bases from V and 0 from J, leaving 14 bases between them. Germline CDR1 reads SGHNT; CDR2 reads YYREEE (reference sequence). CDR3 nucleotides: TGTGCCAGCAGTTCGGACAGCTCGGCTAACTATGGCTACACCTTC. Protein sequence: CASSSDSSANYGYTF.

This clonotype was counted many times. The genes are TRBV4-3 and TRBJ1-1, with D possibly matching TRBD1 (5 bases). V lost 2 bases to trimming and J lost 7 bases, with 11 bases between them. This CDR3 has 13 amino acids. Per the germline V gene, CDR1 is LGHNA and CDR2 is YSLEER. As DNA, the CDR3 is TGCGCCAGCAGCCAACAGGGTGGTGGTGAAGCTTTCTTT. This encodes CASSQQGGGEAFF.

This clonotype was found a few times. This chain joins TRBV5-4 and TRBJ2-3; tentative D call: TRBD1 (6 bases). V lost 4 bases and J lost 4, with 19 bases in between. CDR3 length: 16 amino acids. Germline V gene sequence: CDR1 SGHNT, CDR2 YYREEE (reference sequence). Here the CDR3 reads CASSQFRGGGPDTQYF. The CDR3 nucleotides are TGTGCCAGCAGCCAATTTCGTGGGGGCGGGCCAGATACGCAGTATTTT.

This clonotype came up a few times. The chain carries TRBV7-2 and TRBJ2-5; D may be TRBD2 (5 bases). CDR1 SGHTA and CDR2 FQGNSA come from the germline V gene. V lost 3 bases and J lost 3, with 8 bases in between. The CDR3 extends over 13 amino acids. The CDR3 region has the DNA TGTGCCAGCAGCTTGGCGCGGGAAGAGACCCAGTACTTC. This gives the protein CASSLAREETQYF.

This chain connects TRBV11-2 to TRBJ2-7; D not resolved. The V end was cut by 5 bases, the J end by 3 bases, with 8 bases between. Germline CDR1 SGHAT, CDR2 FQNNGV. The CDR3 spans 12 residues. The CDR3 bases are TGTGCCAGCAGCATCCCGGGCTACGAGCAGTACTTC. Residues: CASSIPGYEQYF.

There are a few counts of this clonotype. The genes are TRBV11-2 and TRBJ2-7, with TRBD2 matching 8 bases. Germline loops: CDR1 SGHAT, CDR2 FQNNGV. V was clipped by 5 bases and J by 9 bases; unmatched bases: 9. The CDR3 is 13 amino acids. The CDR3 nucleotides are TGTGCCAGCAGCGTCCGGGGGGGCGTCGCGCAGTACTTC. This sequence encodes CASSVRGGVAQYF.

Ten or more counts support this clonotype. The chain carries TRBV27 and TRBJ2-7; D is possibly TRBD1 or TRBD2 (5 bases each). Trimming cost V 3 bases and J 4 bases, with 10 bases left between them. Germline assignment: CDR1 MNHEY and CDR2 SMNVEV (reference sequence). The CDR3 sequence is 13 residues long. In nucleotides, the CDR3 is TGTGCCAGCAGTTTTCGCAGGGAGTACGAGCAGTACTTC. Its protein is CASSFRREYEQYF.

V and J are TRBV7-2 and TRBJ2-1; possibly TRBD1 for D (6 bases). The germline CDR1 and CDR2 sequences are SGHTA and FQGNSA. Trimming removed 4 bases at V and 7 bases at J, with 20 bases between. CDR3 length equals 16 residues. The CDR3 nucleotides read TGTGCCAGCAGCTCGAACAGGGCCGAACCACAGAATGAGCAGTTCTTC. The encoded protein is CASSSNRAEPQNEQFF.

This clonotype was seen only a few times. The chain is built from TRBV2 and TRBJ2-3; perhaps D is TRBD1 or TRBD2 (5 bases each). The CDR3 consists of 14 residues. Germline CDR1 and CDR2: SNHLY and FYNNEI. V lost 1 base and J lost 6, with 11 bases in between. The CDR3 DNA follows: TGTGCCAGCAGTGAAGGGGGGTCAGCGGATACGCAGTATTTT. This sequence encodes CASSEGGSADTQYF.

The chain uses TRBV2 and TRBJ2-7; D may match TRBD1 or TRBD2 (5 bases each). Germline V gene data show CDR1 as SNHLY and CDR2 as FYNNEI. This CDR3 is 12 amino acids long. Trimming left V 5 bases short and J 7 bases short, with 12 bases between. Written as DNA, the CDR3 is TGTGCCAGCAGTCAGGACACGGGAGAGCAGTACTTC. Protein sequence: CASSQDTGEQYF.

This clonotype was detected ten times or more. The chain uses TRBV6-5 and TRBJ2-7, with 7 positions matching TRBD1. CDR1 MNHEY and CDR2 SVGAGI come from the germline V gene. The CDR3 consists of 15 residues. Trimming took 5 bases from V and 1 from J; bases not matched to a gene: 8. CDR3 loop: CASSEGARKSYEQYF. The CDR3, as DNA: TGTGCCAGCAGTGAGGGGGCGCGGAAATCCTACGAGCAGTACTTC.

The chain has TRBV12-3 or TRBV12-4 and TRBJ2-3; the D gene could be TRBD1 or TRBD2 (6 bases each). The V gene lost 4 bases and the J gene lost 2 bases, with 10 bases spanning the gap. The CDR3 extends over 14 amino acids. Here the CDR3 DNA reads TGTGCCAGCAGTTCTACGGGGGCCACAGATACGCAGTATTTT. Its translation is CASSSTGATDTQYF.

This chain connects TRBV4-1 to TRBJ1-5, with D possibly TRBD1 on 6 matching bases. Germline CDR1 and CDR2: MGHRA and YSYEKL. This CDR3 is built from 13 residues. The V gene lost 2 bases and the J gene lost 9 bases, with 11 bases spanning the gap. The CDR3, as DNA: TGCGCCAGCAGCCAACACTTGGACAGGCCCCAGCATTTT. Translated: CASSQHLDRPQHF.